One and the same sample provided the 30 T cell receptor beta chains below, sequenced in a study of T cell changes during pregnancy in multiple sclerosis. Only in-frame clones appear in the TCRdb table, and some are missing; sequencing was by immunoSEQ multiplex PCR. Of 90,000 or so clones listed, around 93% were seen once; the top ten hold around 2%. Specimen: peripheral blood, collected in the first trimester of pregnancy. The receptors were sampled from a female donor in good health, enrolled as a control in a pregnancy study.

CDR3 region: CASRGTVANTGELFF. The CDR3 region has the DNA TGTGCCAGCAGAGGGACAGTCGCGAACACCGGGGAGCTGTTTTTT. The rearrangement joins TRBV6-1 to TRBJ2-2; 7 bases are a match to TRBD1. The CDR3 covers 15 residues. V lost 6 bases, J lost 0 bases, and 4 bases stayed unmatched. The germline CDR1 and CDR2 sequences are MNHNS and SASEGT.

The V call is TRBV27, the J call TRBJ2-7; D possibly corresponds to TRBD1 (5 bases). This CDR3 is 16 amino acids long. Trimming cost V 0 bases and J 6 bases, with 18 bases left between them. Per germline, CDR1 MNHEY and CDR2 SMNVEV (reference sequence). In DNA, the CDR3 is TGTGCCAGCAGTTTATCGAACAGGAAGAAAGTATGCGAGCAGTACTTC. Protein sequence: CASSLSNRKKVCEQYF.

The chain joins TRBV5-1 to TRBJ1-2, with TRBD1 matching over 8 bases. Per germline, CDR1 SGHRS and CDR2 YFSETQ. CDR3 size: 15 residues. J gave up 0 bases and V 4 bases, and 5 bases lay outside the gene matches. CDR3 sequence reads: CASSAGTGPNYGYTF. The CDR3 DNA reads TGCGCCAGCAGCGCAGGGACAGGTCCTAACTATGGCTACACCTTC.

This rearrangement joins TRBV5-5 to TRBJ1-2; 12 bases match TRBD1. J lost 8 bases, V lost 4 bases, and 18 bases had no gene match. The length of the CDR3 is 18 residues. CDR1 and CDR2 (germline): SGHKS, YYEKEE (reference sequence). CDR3 sequence: CASSTGGGTGGAVRGYTF. The CDR3 region has the DNA TGTGCCAGCAGCACTGGAGGCGGGACAGGGGGCGCGGTGAGGGGCTACACCTTC.

The chain has TRBV18 and TRBJ2-1, with 7 bases fitting TRBD2. V gave up 0 bases and J gave up 7 bases; unmatched junction bases: 3. From germline, CDR1 is KGHSH and CDR2 LQKENI. The CDR3 totals 14 residues. This CDR3 is CASSPPVRGNEQFF. The DNA for the CDR3 is TGTGCCAGCTCACCACCGGTGCGGGGGAATGAGCAGTTCTTC. Full variable domain (outside the CDR3, taken from reference TRBV18 and TRBJ2-1): NAGVMQNPRHLVRRRGQEARLRCSPMKGHSHVYWYRQLPEEGLKFMVYLQKENIIDESGMPKERFSAEFPKEGPSILRIQQVVRGDSAAYFCASSPPVRGNEQFFGPGTRLTVL.

This chain links TRBV9 with TRBJ1-3, with D unclear. The germline V and J ends were trimmed by 1 base and 4 bases, with 15 bases remaining between them. Germline-derived CDR1 and CDR2 are SGDLS and YYNGEE. The CDR3 is 16 residues long. CDR3 sequence reads: CASSVSGSVSGNTIYF. CDR3 sequence (DNA): TGTGCCAGCAGCGTATCTGGTTCAGTTTCGGGAAACACCATATATTTT.

The chain has TRBV7-2 and TRBJ1-1, with D unclear. The V gene's germline CDR1 is SGHTA and CDR2 FQGNSA. Trimming cost V 1 base and J 6 bases, with 18 bases left between them. There are 16 residues in the CDR3. This chain's CDR3 is CASSLGIGRPTSEAFF. The CDR3 DNA follows: TGTGCCAGCAGCTTAGGTATCGGGAGGCCGACCTCTGAAGCTTTCTTT.

The chain employs TRBV5-1 and TRBJ2-2; D is uncertain. Germline-derived CDR1 and CDR2 are SGHRS and YFSETQ. The CDR3 loop spans 12 amino acids. Trimming took 4 bases from V and 6 from J, leaving 7 bases between them. CDR3 residues: CASSLLAGELFF. The CDR3 coding sequence is TGCGCCAGCAGCCTATTGGCCGGGGAGCTGTTTTTT. Using reference TRBV5-1 and TRBJ2-2 for the parts outside the CDR3, the full variable domain is KAGVTQTPRYLIKTRGQQVTLSCSPISGHRSVSWYQQTPGQGLQFLFEYFSETQRNKGNFPGRFSGRQFSNSRSEMNVSTLELGDSALYLCASSLLAGELFFGEGSRLTVL.

Points on this clone: One end of the junction does not line up with germline, which may come from a read error. This rearrangement joins TRBV6-5 to TRBJ1-2; perhaps TRBD1 as D (5 bases). The CDR3 consists of 14 residues. Germline assignment: CDR1 MNHEY and CDR2 SVGAGI. CDR3 sequence: CANSYGGKTYGYTF. CDR3 coding DNA: TGTGCCAACAGTTACGGGGGGAAGACCTATGGCTACACCTTC.

The chain has TRBV20-1 and TRBJ1-1; the D is unclear. Germline assignment: CDR1 DFQATT and CDR2 SNEGSKA (reference sequence). This CDR3 region has 11 residues. CDR3 coding DNA: TGCAGCCCGGACTTTAACACTGAAGCTTTCTTT. Amino acids: CSPDFNTEAFF.

The rearrangement links TRBV5-1 to TRBJ2-2; a possible D gene is TRBD2 (6 bases). The CDR3 spans 16 residues. The V gene lost 6 bases and the J gene lost 1 base, with 16 bases spanning the gap. The germline CDR1 and CDR2 sequences are SGHRS and YFSETQ. CDR3 in amino acids: CASTSSAGLNTGELFF. The CDR3 DNA follows: TGCGCCAGCACCTCTTCCGCGGGGTTGAACACCGGGGAGCTGTTTTTT.

The chain has TRBV5-1 and TRBJ2-5, with 11 bases that match TRBD2. CDR1 and CDR2 from the germline V gene are SGHRS and YFSETQ. This CDR3 comprises 16 residues. With 0 bases clipped from V and 3 bases from J, the junction kept 4 bases outside the gene matches. CDR3 region: CASSLGSGGAKETQYF. CDR3 nucleotides: TGCGCCAGCAGCTTGGGTAGCGGGGGGGCAAAAGAGACCCAGTACTTC.

The gene calls are TRBV27 and TRBJ1-1; no definite D call. CDR1 and CDR2 (germline): MNHEY, SMNVEV (reference sequence). Deletions cut 6 bases from V and 10 bases from J, with 24 bases between. The CDR3 is 15 amino acids. The CDR3 coding sequence is TGTGCCAGCAGCTCCAACCCCTGGGCCCCTGCAGTAGCTTTCTTT. It translates to CASSSNPWAPAVAFF.

The V and J genes are TRBV5-4 and TRBJ2-7, with D maybe TRBD2 (5 bases). In germline, CDR1 is SGHNT, CDR2 YYREEE (reference sequence). The length of the CDR3 is 13 residues. V was clipped by 3 bases and J by 1 base, with 8 bases between them. The CDR3 DNA reads TGTGCCAGCAGCTCCGGCGGGTCCTACGAGCAGTACTTC. Encoded protein: CASSSGGSYEQYF.

The chain employs TRBV12-2 and TRBJ1-6; no DNA check was done on the table's D call, TRBD1. TRBV12-2 is deemed a pseudogene. The CDR3 consists of 13 residues. For the CDR3, the DNA is TGTGGAGACAGCAGCTCCTATAATTCACCCCTCCACTTT. This sequence encodes CGDSSSYNSPLHF.

The rearrangement joins TRBV7-2 to TRBJ1-5; 7 bases are shared with TRBD1. The germline V gene encodes CDR1 SGHTA and CDR2 FQGNSA. The CDR3 spans 18 residues. J lost 2 bases, V lost 0 bases, and 10 bases had no gene match. The CDR3 spells CASSLAGRQGSRNQPQHF. The DNA for the CDR3 is TGTGCCAGCAGCTTAGCCGGTCGACAGGGTTCGCGCAATCAGCCCCAGCATTTT. Full variable domain (missing parts from reference TRBV7-2 and TRBJ1-5): GAGVSQSPSNKVTEKGKDVELRCDPISGHTALYWYRQSLGQGLEFLIYFQGNSAPDKSGLPSDRFSAERTGGSVSTLTIQRTQQEDSAVYLCASSLAGRQGSRNQPQHFGDGTRLSIL.

This sequence joins TRBV6-6 and TRBJ1-3; a possible D gene is TRBD1 (5 bases). Trimming left V 5 bases short and J 0 bases short, with 11 bases between. Germline V lookup: CDR1 MNHNY, CDR2 SVGAGI (reference sequence). This CDR3 comprises 15 residues. CDR3 nucleotide sequence: TGTGCCAGCAGTGGAAACAGGAACTCTGGAAACACCATATATTTT. This encodes CASSGNRNSGNTIYF.

V is TRBV27 and J is TRBJ1-1, with 10 bases identical to TRBD1. V was clipped by 5 bases and J by 7 bases; unmatched bases: 10. In germline, CDR1 is MNHEY, CDR2 SMNVEV (reference sequence). The CDR3 consists of 15 residues. This chain's CDR3 is CASSVPGQGLSEAFF. CDR3 DNA: TGTGCCAGCAGTGTACCGGGACAGGGGCTTAGTGAAGCTTTCTTT.

The chain combines TRBV7-9 with TRBJ1-4, with TRBD1 matching over 9 bases. Unmatched junction bases numbered 4, after V lost 0 bases and J lost 8 bases. From germline, CDR1 is SEHNR and CDR2 FQNEAQ (reference sequence). The CDR3 has 15 residues. The CDR3 protein is CASSLAGTGPEKLFF. In DNA, the CDR3 is TGTGCCAGCAGCTTAGCGGGGACAGGGCCCGAAAAACTGTTTTTT.

J is TRBJ2-1 and V is TRBV7-3; TRBD1 agrees at 9 bases. This CDR3 is built from 14 residues. Germline CDR1 is SGHTA and CDR2 is FQGTGA. V trimming: 5 bases; J trimming: 12 bases; junction bases outside the gene matches: 11. CDR3 loop: CASSPRGQGEGQFF. For the CDR3, the DNA is TGTGCCAGCAGCCCCCGGGGACAGGGTGAAGGGCAGTTCTTC.

The chain recombines TRBV7-2 with TRBJ2-5; 8 bases are a match to TRBD2. The CDR3 consists of 16 residues. V lost 5 bases, J lost 6 bases, and 14 bases stayed unmatched. CDR1 and CDR2 from the germline V gene are SGHTA and FQGNSA. The CDR3 sequence: CASSPDGGGLPQTQYF. The CDR3 coding sequence is TGTGCCAGCAGCCCAGACGGGGGGGGCCTACCGCAGACCCAGTACTTC.

The rearrangement links TRBV7-6 to TRBJ1-5, with D unclear. The CDR3 has 14 residues. V lost 1 base and J 3 bases, leaving 7 bases between the germline ends. CDR1 and CDR2 (germline): SGHVS, FNYEAQ. In nucleotides, the CDR3 is TGTGCCAGCAGCTTAGGAGGCTTCAATCAGCCCCAGCATTTT. Translating gives CASSLGGFNQPQHF.

The chain links TRBV7-9 to TRBJ2-5; TRBD2 matches 10 bases. The germline CDR1 and CDR2 sequences are SEHNR and FQNEAQ (reference sequence). J lost 5 bases, V lost 3 bases, and 6 bases had no gene match. This CDR3 contains 15 residues. This CDR3 reads CASSLVTSGAETQYF. CDR3 DNA sequence: TGTGCCAGCAGCTTGGTAACTAGCGGGGCGGAGACCCAGTACTTC.

The V call is TRBV7-9, the J call TRBJ1-1; 8 bases match TRBD1. The germline V gene has CDR1 SEHNR and CDR2 FQNEAQ (reference sequence). CDR3 length: 16 residues. Trimming at V came to 4 bases and at J to 1 base, leaving 8 bases not matched to a gene. Here the CDR3 DNA reads TGTGCCAGCAGCTCCGGACAGGGTATAGGGAACACTGAAGCTTTCTTT. Translation gives CASSSGQGIGNTEAFF.

The chain uses TRBV4-3 and TRBJ1-1, with 9 bases that match TRBD1. The germline V gene has CDR1 LGHNA and CDR2 YSLEER. The CDR3 has 15 residues. The ends lost 2 bases at V and 7 bases at J; junction bases unmatched: 8. Written as DNA, the CDR3 is TGCGCCAGCAGCCAATCAAGCACAGGGGGCCTTGAAGCTTTCTTT. Translating gives CASSQSSTGGLEAFF.

The chain joins TRBV7-9 to TRBJ2-7; D gene unclear. The CDR3 runs 13 residues. The V and J ends lost 0 bases and 4 bases respectively, with 7 bases between them. Per germline, CDR1 SEHNR and CDR2 FQNEAQ (reference sequence). As DNA, the CDR3 is TGTGCCAGCAGCTTAGCCGGCAGGTACGAGCAGTACTTC. Protein: CASSLAGRYEQYF.

The chain has TRBV4-3 and TRBJ1-4; no clear D gene. This CDR3 comprises 18 residues. The V end lost 0 bases, the J end lost 8 bases, and 22 bases lay between the germline ends. Germline CDR1 reads LGHNA; CDR2 reads YSLEER. CDR3: CASSQEWGGPLLGEKLFF. DNA for the CDR3: TGCGCCAGCAGCCAAGAATGGGGAGGGCCACTGCTTGGGGAAAAACTGTTTTTT.

The chain recombines TRBV11-2 with TRBJ2-3; tentative D call: TRBD2 (7 bases). The CDR3 is made up of 17 amino acids. Germline assignment: CDR1 SGHAT and CDR2 FQNNGV. V dropped 0 bases and J dropped 1 base, with 14 bases sitting between them. The CDR3, as DNA: TGTGCCAGCAGCTTAGATTGGTCGGGGGGCGGCACAGATACGCAGTATTTT. Its translation is CASSLDWSGGGTDTQYF.

The chain combines TRBV5-6 with TRBJ2-1; weak D call: TRBD1 (5 bases). Trimming removed 0 bases at V and 7 bases at J, with 8 bases between. CDR1 is SGHDT, CDR2 YYEEEE, per germline. This CDR3 is 13 amino acids long. The CDR3 bases are TGTGCCAGCAGCTTGGGGGGCCGGAATGAGCAGTTCTTC. It encodes CASSLGGRNEQFF.

The chain combines TRBV19 with TRBJ2-1; D might be TRBD1 (5 bases). This CDR3 contains 11 residues. Germline values: CDR1 LNHDA, CDR2 SQIVND (reference sequence). V was pared by 5 bases and J by 10 bases, with 9 bases between. This CDR3 is CASSLGQEQFF. The CDR3 DNA reads as TGTGCCAGTAGTCTGGGGCAGGAGCAGTTCTTC.